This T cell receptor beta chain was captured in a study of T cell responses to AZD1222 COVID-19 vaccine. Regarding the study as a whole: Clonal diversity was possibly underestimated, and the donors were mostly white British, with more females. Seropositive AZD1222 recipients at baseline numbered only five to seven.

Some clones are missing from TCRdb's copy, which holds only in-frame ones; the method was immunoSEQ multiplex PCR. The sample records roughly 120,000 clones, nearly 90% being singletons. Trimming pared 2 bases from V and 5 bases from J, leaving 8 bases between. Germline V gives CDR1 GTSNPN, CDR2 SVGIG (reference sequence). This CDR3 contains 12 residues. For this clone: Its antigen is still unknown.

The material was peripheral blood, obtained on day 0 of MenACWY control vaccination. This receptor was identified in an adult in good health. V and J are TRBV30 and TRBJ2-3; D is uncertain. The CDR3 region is CAWSPGEDTQYF. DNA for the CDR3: TGTGCCTGGAGTCCGGGCGAAGATACGCAGTATTTT.